This TCR beta chain was identified in a study of CD8+ T cells in alopecia areata. Study observations and caveats: Among the cells sequenced in scalp samples are also the resident alphabeta T cells of normal skin.

The germline V gene encodes CDR1 SEHNR and CDR2 FQNEAQ (reference sequence). V lost 1 base to trimming and J lost 0 bases, with 1 base between them. The CDR3 is 13 residues long. Concerning this clone itself: Its specificity is unknown.

Following RNA extraction, reverse transcription yielded cDNA that acted as the sequencing template. Only in-frame clones appear in the TCRdb table, and some are missing; sequencing was by immunoSEQ multiplex PCR. The table shows about 150,000 clones, with about two thirds occurring only once. The sequenced sample was CD8+ T cells sorted from blood. This receptor was obtained from a human donor in good health. The V gene is TRBV7-9, the J gene TRBJ1-3; D remains ambiguous. In nucleotides, the CDR3 is TGTGCCAGCAGCTTAGGCTCTGGAAACACCATATATTTT. It encodes CASSLGSGNTIYF. Using reference TRBV7-9 and TRBJ1-3 for the parts outside the CDR3, the full variable domain is DTGVSQNPRHKITKRGQNVTFRCDPISEHNRLYWYRQTLGQGPEFLTYFQNEAQLEKSRLLSDRFSAERPKGSFSTLEIQRTEQGDSAMYLCASSLGSGNTIYFGEGSWLTVV.